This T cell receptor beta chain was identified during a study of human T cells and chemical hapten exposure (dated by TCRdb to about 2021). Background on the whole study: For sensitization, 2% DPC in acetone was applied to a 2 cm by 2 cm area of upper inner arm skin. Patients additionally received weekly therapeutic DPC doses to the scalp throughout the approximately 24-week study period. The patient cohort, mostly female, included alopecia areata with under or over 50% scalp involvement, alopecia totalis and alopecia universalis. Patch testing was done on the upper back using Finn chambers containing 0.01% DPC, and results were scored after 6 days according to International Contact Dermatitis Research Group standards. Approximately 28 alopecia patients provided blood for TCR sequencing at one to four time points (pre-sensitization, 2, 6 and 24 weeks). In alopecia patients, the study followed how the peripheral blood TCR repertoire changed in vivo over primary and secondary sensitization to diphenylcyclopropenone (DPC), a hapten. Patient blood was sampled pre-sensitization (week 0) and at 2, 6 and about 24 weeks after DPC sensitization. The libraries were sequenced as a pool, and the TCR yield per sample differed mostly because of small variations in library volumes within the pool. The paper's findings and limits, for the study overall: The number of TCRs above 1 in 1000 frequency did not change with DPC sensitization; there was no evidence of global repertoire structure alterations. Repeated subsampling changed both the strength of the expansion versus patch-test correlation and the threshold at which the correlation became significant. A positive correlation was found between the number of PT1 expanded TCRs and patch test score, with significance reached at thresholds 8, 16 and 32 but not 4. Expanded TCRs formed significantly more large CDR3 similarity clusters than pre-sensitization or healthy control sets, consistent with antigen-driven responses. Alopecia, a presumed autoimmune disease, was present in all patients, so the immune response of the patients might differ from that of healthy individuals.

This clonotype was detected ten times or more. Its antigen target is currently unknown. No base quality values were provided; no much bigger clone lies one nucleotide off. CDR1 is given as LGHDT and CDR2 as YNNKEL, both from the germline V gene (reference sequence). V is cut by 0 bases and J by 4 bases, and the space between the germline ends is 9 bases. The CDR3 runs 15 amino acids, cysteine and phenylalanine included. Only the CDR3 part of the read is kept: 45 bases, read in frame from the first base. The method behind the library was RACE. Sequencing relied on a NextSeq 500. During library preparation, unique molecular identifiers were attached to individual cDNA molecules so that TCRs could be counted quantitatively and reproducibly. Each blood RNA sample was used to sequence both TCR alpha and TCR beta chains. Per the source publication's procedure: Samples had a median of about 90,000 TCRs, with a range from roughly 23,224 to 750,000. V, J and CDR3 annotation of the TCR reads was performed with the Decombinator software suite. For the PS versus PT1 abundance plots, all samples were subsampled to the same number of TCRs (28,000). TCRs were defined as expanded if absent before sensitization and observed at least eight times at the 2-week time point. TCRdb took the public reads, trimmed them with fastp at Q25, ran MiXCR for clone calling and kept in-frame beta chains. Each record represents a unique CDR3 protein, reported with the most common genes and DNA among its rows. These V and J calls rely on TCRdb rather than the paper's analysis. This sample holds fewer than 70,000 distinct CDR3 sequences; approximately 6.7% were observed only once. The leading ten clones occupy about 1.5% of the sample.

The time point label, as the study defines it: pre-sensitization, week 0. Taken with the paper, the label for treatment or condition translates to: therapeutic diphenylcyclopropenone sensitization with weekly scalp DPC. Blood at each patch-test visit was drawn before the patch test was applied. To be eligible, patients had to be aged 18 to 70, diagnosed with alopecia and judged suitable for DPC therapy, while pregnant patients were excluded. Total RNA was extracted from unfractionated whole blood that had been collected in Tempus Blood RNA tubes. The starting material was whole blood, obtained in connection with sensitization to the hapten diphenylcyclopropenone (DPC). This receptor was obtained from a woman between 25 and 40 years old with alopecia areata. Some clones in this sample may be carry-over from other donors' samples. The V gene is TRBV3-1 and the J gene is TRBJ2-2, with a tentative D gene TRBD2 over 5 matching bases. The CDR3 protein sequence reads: CASSQEASRTGELFF. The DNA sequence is TGTGCCAGCAGCCAAGAAGCTAGCCGCACCGGGGAGCTGTTTTTT.